The T cell receptor (beta chain) under discussion was sequenced for a study of post-analysis software for immune sequencing data. Study results and caveats: In patients, TRBV5-6, TRBV5-1 and TRBV20-1 belonged to five TRBV segments found more frequently than in controls.

The sample holds a few counts of this clonotype. Its antigen is as yet unknown. Included in the TCR beta cDNA libraries were unique molecular identifiers. One entry per CDR3 protein, called by TCRdb with MiXCR from the PCR reads. The profile shows more than 350,000 distinct CDR3 sequences, more than 30% of them singletons. Trimming cost V 6 bases and J 2 bases; bases outside gene matches: 6. This CDR3 is 15 amino acids long. The gene calls are TRBV12-3 or TRBV12-4 and TRBJ2-1; 8 positions agree with TRBD2. Sequenced sample: blood. The clonotype originates from a girl aged 2 to 10 with multiple sclerosis. CDR3 residues: CASSWGLVPYNEQFF. CDR3 coding DNA: TGTGCCAGCAGCTGGGGACTAGTCCCCTACAATGAGCAGTTCTTC.